Listed below are T cell receptor beta chains from one sample, sequenced in a study of blood T cell repertoires in COVID-19. Some clones are missing from TCRdb's copy, which holds only in-frame ones; the method was immunoSEQ multiplex PCR. The sample carries some 100,000 clones, around 79% recorded once. Material for sequencing was peripheral blood. These receptors were taken from a man aged 45 to 65 with acute or convalescent COVID-19. Each CDR3 is given without its conserved first and last residue.

v_gene	j_gene	CDR3aa
TRBV21-1	TRBJ1-6	VDWGTGHNSPLH
TRBV21-1	TRBJ2-7	ASSNPETSGRSYEQY
TRBV5-1	TRBJ2-1	ASSWRQGDYNEQF
TRBV11-2	TRBJ1-4	ASSLLGRTNEKLF
TRBV30	TRBJ2-7	AWSVLGLGGEQY
TRBV5-5	TRBJ1-4	ASSLEGAGTNEKLF
TRBV7-9	TRBJ1-2	ASSLVTGYGYT
TRBV6-6	TRBJ1-1	ASSYGGDRGSGEAF
TRBV19	TRBJ2-1	ASSASGIYNEQF
TRBV4-2	TRBJ2-7	ASSQSRGGSYEQY
TRBV5-1	TRBJ2-1	ASSFLGGEVEQF
TRBV6-1	TRBJ2-5	ASSDIQGVETQY
TRBV7-3	TRBJ2-2	ASSLTPSSPNTGELF
TRBV6-5	TRBJ1-4	ASSNTPEKLF
TRBV4-1	TRBJ1-1	ASSQNRVGTEAF
TRBV10-2	TRBJ1-2	ASTRTGFDGYT
TRBV28	TRBJ2-5	ASSPRGGEETQY
TRBV30	TRBJ1-1	AWELQGIRNTEAF
TRBV5-1	TRBJ2-7	ASSIPGTGDSYEQY
TRBV18	TRBJ1-6	ASSPLSSYNSPLH
TRBV7-8	TRBJ1-6	ASSFVGLSHLH
TRBV9	TRBJ1-3	ASSPRAGNTIY
TRBV3-1/TRBV3-2	TRBJ1-4	AIIPRDRTPTNEKLF
TRBV6-5	TRBJ2-7	ASSSAYEQY
TRBV19	TRBJ1-2	ASTFNGDRDLNYGYT
TRBV7-9	TRBJ1-1	ASSLLPARAF
TRBV3-1/TRBV3-2	TRBJ2-7	ASSQEQGGEQY
TRBV4-1	TRBJ1-1	ASSQTVGVNTEAF
TRBV12-5	TRBJ1-5	ASGANGGLLAGNQPQH
TRBV5-4	TRBJ1-2	ASSSGQEKANYGYT